Reported below is one T cell receptor (beta chain). Its target is not known. Assay used: immunoSEQ multiplex PCR; TCRdb lists only in-frame clones, some missing. This table holds approximately 36,000 clones, approximately 90% found once. The data were obtained in a study of monozygotic twins with cystic fibrosis. For the study at large: Library input was 2.5 to 3 micrograms of fragmented DNA, with approximately 14 PCR cycles.

Study-wide results and caveats: Co-twins had the most similar V usage for 13 of 16 pairs, J for 8. Unrelated CF individuals shared fewer identical clonotypes than monozygotic CF twins. Clonality was generally low (median roughly 0.01), higher in the most severe patients.

The CDR3 extends over 13 amino acids. Germline V CDR1 and CDR2: SGHNT, YYREEE (reference sequence). The ends lost 5 bases at V and 2 bases at J; junction bases unmatched: 4. The sequence came from a boy aged 2 to 10 with cystic fibrosis. V is TRBV5-4 and J is TRBJ2-7; 7 bases match TRBD2. Sample: blood. CDR3 region: CASSVGGAYEQYF. The CDR3 nucleotides are TGTGCCAGCAGTGTGGGGGGGGCCTACGAGCAGTACTTC.